Following are 25 T cell receptor beta chains from one sample sequenced in a study of beta chain features in type 1 diabetes. Expressed TCRB transcripts were sequenced because the isolated RNA had all been reverse transcribed beforehand. Profiled with immunoSEQ multiplex PCR; TCRdb holds only in-frame clones, not every one. Of about half a million clones in the sample, approximately 10% were seen once. Sequenced input: naive CD4+ T cells from blood. The receptors here all came from a woman aged 18-29 years in good health.

This clone has just a few counts. V gene TRBV29-1 combines with J gene TRBJ1-2; 7 bases are shared with TRBD1. Germline assignment: CDR1 SQVTM and CDR2 ANQGSEA. V shed 6 bases and J 4 bases; nucleotides not matched to a gene: 14. This CDR3 has 15 amino acids. CDR3 DNA: TGCAGCGTCCCTGAGGGGGCGCTTAACGGCTATGGCTACACCTTC. Translation gives CSVPEGALNGYGYTF.

The rearrangement joins TRBV29-1 to TRBJ2-5; 11 positions agree with TRBD1. Losses at the gene ends were 5 bases for V and 3 bases for J; bases not matched to a gene: 5. Germline CDR1 reads SQVTM; CDR2 reads ANQGSEA. The CDR3 runs to 14 residues. This chain's CDR3 is CSVRRTGGKETQYF. The CDR3 nucleotides are TGCAGCGTTAGGAGGACAGGGGGCAAAGAGACCCAGTACTTC. Complete variable domain (other parts from reference TRBV29-1 and TRBJ2-5): SAVISQKPSRDICQRGTSLTIQCQVDSQVTMMFWYRQQPGQSLTLIATANQGSEATYESGFVIDKFPISRPNLTFSTLTVSNMSPEDSSIYLCSVRRTGGKETQYFGPGTRLLVL.

This clone was counted only a few times. The chain carries TRBV7-2 and TRBJ1-1; the match to TRBD1 covers 9 bases. Germline CDR1 is SGHTA and CDR2 is FQGNSA. CDR3 length: 15 residues. V lost 4 bases to trimming and J lost 5 bases; unmatched junction nucleotides: 8. The chain's CDR3 is CASSSPWDRETEAFF. The CDR3 coding sequence is TGTGCCAGCAGCTCCCCTTGGGACAGGGAGACTGAAGCTTTCTTT.

This clone showed up just a few times. The gene calls are TRBV7-9 and TRBJ2-5, with D possibly TRBD1 on 5 matching bases. The V gene lost 2 bases and the J gene lost 5 bases, with 12 bases spanning the gap. There are 14 residues in the CDR3. Germline CDR1 reads SEHNR; CDR2 reads FQNEAQ (reference sequence). The CDR3 loop is CASSLTGLAETQYF. CDR3 in DNA: TGTGCCAGCAGCTTAACAGGTCTCGCGGAGACCCAGTACTTC. Variable domain in full (rest from reference TRBV7-9 and TRBJ2-5): DTGVSQNPRHKITKRGQNVTFRCDPISEHNRLYWYRQTLGQGPEFLTYFQNEAQLEKSRLLSDRFSAERPKGSFSTLEIQRTEQGDSAMYLCASSLTGLAETQYFGPGTRLLVL.

V and J are TRBV6-4 and TRBJ2-3; D is unresolved. The CDR3 length is 13 residues. V gave up 4 bases and J gave up 8 bases, with 13 bases separating them. Germline V CDR1 and CDR2: MRHNA, SNTAGT. CDR3 sequence (DNA): TGTGCCAGCAGTGCTGAGACTGGCCGTACGCAGTATTTT. This translates into CASSAETGRTQYF.

The chain is built from TRBV15 and TRBJ1-5, with no clear D. The CDR3 consists of 14 residues. V was cut by 0 bases and J by 0 bases, with 3 bases left in between. Germline V gives CDR1 LNHNV, CDR2 YYDKDF (reference sequence). The CDR3 loop reads CATSRDNSNQPQHF. Here the CDR3 DNA reads TGTGCCACCAGCAGAGATAATAGCAATCAGCCCCAGCATTTT.

This chain joins TRBV15 and TRBJ1-6; D unresolved. The V gene's germline CDR1 is LNHNV and CDR2 YYDKDF (reference sequence). Between the trimmed V and J ends, which lost 0 bases and 11 bases, there was a span of 11 bases. There are 14 residues in the CDR3. The CDR3 nucleotides read TGTGCCACCAGCAGAGAGTACCGGGAACCACCCCTCCACTTT. Translated: CATSREYREPPLHF.

This clone came up a few times. CDR3 in DNA: TGTGCCAGCAGTTACGCGAGGGTACGGGAGCGCTATGGCTACACCTTC. Translating it yields CASSYARVRERYGYTF. The chain carries TRBV6-5 and TRBJ1-2; D not resolved. Looked up from germline, CDR1 is MNHEY and CDR2 is SVGAGI. The CDR3 is made up of 16 amino acids. The V gene lost 2 bases and the J gene lost 4 bases, with 17 bases spanning the gap.

This clone was observed a handful of times. V usage is TRBV6-5 and J usage is TRBJ2-5; D remains ambiguous. V lost 2 bases, J lost 10 bases, and 8 bases lay in between. Per the germline V gene, CDR1 is MNHEY and CDR2 is SVGAGI. The CDR3 totals 11 residues. CDR3 in amino acids: CASSYALFQYF. CDR3 in DNA: TGTGCCAGCAGTTACGCCCTGTTCCAGTACTTC.

This clone was seen only a few times. The rearrangement joins TRBV29-1 to TRBJ2-1, with 9 positions matching TRBD1. This CDR3 region has 15 residues. J lost 7 bases, V lost 6 bases, and 13 bases had no gene match. Germline CDR1 reads SQVTM; CDR2 reads ANQGSEA. The CDR3 DNA follows: TGCAGCGTCGAGGGGGGGACAGGGATGGAAAATGAGCAGTTCTTC. Translation: CSVEGGTGMENEQFF.

The chain links TRBV11-2 to TRBJ2-5; 11 nucleotides match TRBD2. The CDR3 consists of 17 residues. Germline V CDR1 and CDR2: SGHAT, FQNNGV. The junction had 9 bases not matched to a gene; V was cut back by 1 base and J by 5 bases. DNA of the CDR3: TGTGCCAGCAGCTTAGTTGCTAGCGGGGGGCCTGTGGAGACCCAGTACTTC. The encoded protein is CASSLVASGGPVETQYF.

This clone was picked up a small number of times. The CDR3 loop reads CAVEGSDFSSYNEQFF. CDR3 DNA: TGTGCCGTCGAGGGTTCGGACTTCAGTTCCTACAATGAGCAGTTCTTC. The V and J genes are TRBV7-9 and TRBJ2-1, with D maybe TRBD2 (5 bases). Trimming removed 11 bases from V and 1 base from J, with 21 bases in between. This CDR3 contains 16 residues. CDR1 and CDR2 from the germline V gene are SEHNR and FQNEAQ (reference sequence).

In this sample, this clone turned up once. The CDR3 nucleotides are TGTGCCAGCAGCCCGACTAGCGGGTTCACAGATACGCAGTATTTT. Amino acid sequence: CASSPTSGFTDTQYF. The rearrangement joins TRBV6-5 to TRBJ2-3; 10 bases are shared with TRBD2. V was clipped by 6 bases and J by 2 bases; unmatched bases: 5. This CDR3 region has 15 residues. Germline CDR1 reads MNHEY; CDR2 reads SVGAGI.

In regard to this clone: This sample includes further DNA sequences coding for the same CDR3. The chain joins TRBV5-1 to TRBJ2-7, with D perhaps TRBD1 (6 bases). CDR3 length: 14 amino acids. The germline CDR1 and CDR2 sequences are SGHRS and YFSETQ. V lost 2 bases and J lost 0, with 9 bases in between. The CDR3 is CASSLQGSSYEQYF. CDR3 in DNA: TGCGCCAGCAGCTTACAGGGAAGCTCCTACGAGCAGTACTTC.

The V call is TRBV5-1, the J call TRBJ1-2; 7 bases match TRBD1. This CDR3 spans 13 amino acids. Germline V gene sequence: CDR1 SGHRS, CDR2 YFSETQ. The junction had 4 bases not matched to a gene; V was cut back by 4 bases and J by 4 bases. The CDR3 loop is CASSKTGIYGYTF. CDR3 nucleotide sequence: TGCGCCAGCAGCAAGACAGGGATCTATGGCTACACCTTC.

The chain joins TRBV18 to TRBJ2-7; no clear D. V was pared by 3 bases and J by 6 bases, with 9 bases between. The CDR3 consists of 12 residues. Germline-derived CDR1 and CDR2 are KGHSH and LQKENI. CDR3 coding DNA: TGTGCCAGCTCACCGGGTGGAGCCGAGCAGTACGTC. Its translation is CASSPGGAEQYV.

Only a few counts were recorded for this clone. The V and J genes are TRBV29-1 and TRBJ2-1, with 14 bases identical to TRBD2. Germline CDR1 is SQVTM and CDR2 is ANQGSEA. The V segment lost 6 bases and the J segment 2 bases; nucleotides outside the gene matches: 12. This CDR3 contains 18 residues. In DNA form, the CDR3 reads TGCAGCGTACGGTCACGACTAGCGGGAGGGTTGGCCTACAATGAGCAGTTCTTC. Translated: CSVRSRLAGGLAYNEQFF.

The chain couples TRBV12-5 to TRBJ2-7; D gene ambiguous. Germline lookup yields CDR1 LGHNT and CDR2 FRNRAP. CDR3 length: 13 amino acids. Trimming cost V 5 bases and J 5 bases, with 13 bases left between them. The CDR3 protein is CASGQRVLDEQYF. CDR3 DNA sequence: TGTGCTAGTGGTCAACGGGTACTGGACGAGCAGTACTTC.

CDR3 protein: CASRRASGNTIYF. The CDR3 DNA reads TGTGCCAGCAGAAGGGCCTCTGGAAACACCATATATTTT. The genes are TRBV14 and TRBJ1-3; D is unclear. The CDR3 is 13 residues long. V was shortened by 6 bases and J by 0 bases, with 6 bases between the two germline ends. The V gene's germline CDR1 is SGHDN and CDR2 FVKESK.

The V call is TRBV2, the J call TRBJ2-7; 9 nucleotides line up with TRBD2. CDR1 is SNHLY, CDR2 FYNNEI, per germline. The V segment lost 3 bases and the J segment 6 bases; nucleotides outside the gene matches: 12. This CDR3 is built from 16 residues. The CDR3 protein is CASSDPRASGKVEQYF. The CDR3 bases are TGTGCCAGCAGTGACCCCCGGGCTAGCGGGAAGGTCGAGCAGTACTTC.

Here the CDR3 DNA reads TGTGCCAGCAGCTTGTTCCTAGCGAACACCGGGGAGCTGTTTTTT. This gives the protein CASSLFLANTGELFF. The chain carries TRBV5-4 and TRBJ2-2; D gene ambiguous. The CDR3 contains 15 residues. CDR1 and CDR2 (germline): SGHNT, YYREEE (reference sequence). Trimming left V 1 base short and J 0 bases short, with 7 bases between.

V usage is TRBV15 and J usage is TRBJ2-5; D may be TRBD1 or TRBD2 (5 bases each). The germline V gene has CDR1 LNHNV and CDR2 YYDKDF (reference sequence). This CDR3 has 16 amino acids. V dropped 1 base and J dropped 1 base, with 13 bases sitting between them. In DNA, the CDR3 is TGTGCCACCAGCAGAGGGACTGGGGGTTCCCAAGAGACCCAGTACTTC. Protein product: CATSRGTGGSQETQYF.

This rearrangement joins TRBV4-1 to TRBJ1-6, with 10 bases aligning to TRBD1. The germline gives CDR1 MGHRA, CDR2 YSYEKL. This CDR3 is 16 amino acids long. Trimming cost V 2 bases and J 11 bases; bases outside gene matches: 9. CDR3 sequence: CASSQTEGTGVPPLHF. CDR3 bases: TGCGCCAGCAGCCAAACTGAAGGGACAGGGGTTCCACCCCTCCACTTT.

The chain is built from TRBV5-1 and TRBJ2-5; D not resolved. This CDR3 region has 14 residues. The V gene's germline CDR1 is SGHRS and CDR2 YFSETQ. V was pared by 3 bases and J by 1 base, with 10 bases between. CDR3 loop: CASSYRVLQETQYF. CDR3 bases: TGCGCCAGCAGCTATCGGGTCCTCCAAGAGACCCAGTACTTC.

V gene TRBV9 combines with J gene TRBJ1-2; D gene unclear. Trimming pared 7 bases from V and 5 bases from J, leaving 18 bases between. Germline CDR1 SGDLS, CDR2 YYNGEE. This CDR3 comprises 14 residues. CDR3 amino acids: CASSDLNGVYGYTF. The CDR3 DNA reads as TGTGCCAGCTCCGACCTAAATGGGGTTTATGGCTACACCTTC.